This TCR beta chain was sequenced for a study of blood T cell repertoires in COVID-19. Overall study context: Collection of acute and convalescent COVID-19 samples took place in the United States, Italy and Spain. From T cells, B-cell-depleted T cells, or PBMCs came the material, which was cDNA or gDNA.

The table came from immunoSEQ multiplex PCR; TCRdb's copy has only in-frame clones and leaves some out. The sample lists more than 150,000 clones, 80% to 90% occurring once. The CDR3 spans 19 residues. J gave up 0 bases and V 1 base, and 11 bases lay outside the gene matches. Germline CDR1 reads SGHTA; CDR2 reads FQGNSA. The J gene is TRBJ2-4, the V gene TRBV7-2, with 8 bases aligning to TRBD1. The receptor's source is a woman aged 18 to 35 who had recovered from COVID-19. Sample: peripheral blood. Here the CDR3 reads CASSLVATGVVQAKNIQYF. The CDR3, as DNA: TGTGCCAGCAGCTTAGTAGCGACAGGGGTAGTGCAAGCCAAAAACATTCAGTACTTC.